This paragraph covers one T cell receptor (beta chain) sequence. This sample also contains other DNA sequences that code for the same CDR3. This entry belongs to a study of blood T cell repertoires in COVID-19. For the study at large: The United States, Italy and Spain supplied acute and convalescent COVID-19 samples. PBMCs, B-cell-depleted T cells, or T cells were the source of the cDNA or gDNA that made up the material.

Source study methods: Reference gene primers were amplified, and this amplification served to estimate nucleated cell counts. Data came from immunoSEQ multiplex PCR; TCRdb stores just in-frame clones and leaves some out. The DNA gave D and trimming, while V, J and clone size come from that table. The sample contains 450,000 to 600,000 clones, 75% to 90% of which appear only once. This CDR3 contains 14 residues. V gave up 9 bases and J gave up 4 bases; unmatched junction bases: 8. Per the germline V gene, CDR1 is LNHDA and CDR2 is SQIVND (reference sequence). Clinical history as reported by participants underpinned cohort assignment.

The chain recombines TRBV19 with TRBJ1-5; 8 nucleotides line up with TRBD1. The sequence was obtained from a woman aged 18-29 years who had recovered from COVID-19. The sequenced material came from PBMCs or T cells enriched from blood (not recorded which). CDR3: CASSLDRDNQPQHF. The DNA of the CDR3 is TGTGCCAGCTCCTTGGACAGGGATAATCAGCCCCAGCATTTT.